This section outlines one TCR beta chain sequence together with its context. The data were produced by immunoSEQ multiplex PCR, yet TCRdb's version contains in-frame clones alone and is incomplete. Altogether hundreds of thousands of clones are present, around 77% being singletons, with the ten largest covering 12%. The sample comes from a study of shared clonotypes between healthy human individuals. Germline-derived CDR1 and CDR2 are LGHNA and YNFKEQ. V was trimmed by 5 bases and J by 5 bases, leaving 22 bases between them. The CDR3 sequence is 17 residues long. Every donor was a Caucasian adult from Nashville, Tennessee.

The material sequenced was PBMCs. The chain combines TRBV4-2 with TRBJ2-1; D possibly corresponds to TRBD2 (6 bases). The receptor was derived from a woman in her thirties or forties in good health. Some clones in this sample may be carry-over from other donors' samples. The DNA for the CDR3 is TGTGCCAGCAGCACCACTCTCGGGGCTAGCGTTAACAATGAGCAGTTCTTC. Translation gives CASSTTLGASVNNEQFF.